This T cell receptor (beta chain) came from a study of T-cell reconstitution after alpha-beta-depleted transplantation in children. Study-level results: Elevated TCRbeta diversity at day 60 was traced, in some patients, to surviving recipient T cells and thymic progenitors. Approximately two months post-transplant, alpha-beta T cells reportedly originated from several hundred expanded graft clones. Newly produced T cells mostly provided counts and TCRbeta diversity after one year, as hyperexpanded clones declined.

A TCRbeta library incorporating unique molecular identifiers was prepared. One entry per CDR3 protein results from TCRdb running MiXCR on the PCR reads. Found here are hundreds of thousands of distinct CDR3 sequences, around a tenth of them singletons; the top ten hold around 20%. This clonotype was picked up many times. The antigen remains undetermined. The sample here was peripheral blood, taken 180 days after TCRalphabeta/CD19-depleted stem cell transplant. This receptor was obtained from a male patient under 10 years old who had a stem cell transplant for chronic granulomatous disease, so the T cells may come from the graft donor.

The CDR3 loop reads CASSGRFAPGPDTQYF. The CDR3 nucleotides read TGTGCCAGCAGCGGCCGGTTTGCCCCCGGGCCAGATACGCAGTATTTT. This chain links TRBV7-2 with TRBJ2-3; D uncertain. CDR3 size: 16 residues. The germline V and J ends were trimmed by 5 bases and 4 bases, with 19 bases remaining between them. CDR1 is SGHTA and CDR2 is FQGNSA in the germline V gene.